These 22 T cell receptor beta chains were sequenced from one sample in a study of blood T cell repertoires in COVID-19. Only in-frame clones appear in the TCRdb table, and some are missing; sequencing was by immunoSEQ multiplex PCR. The sample has some 130,000 clones, less than 90% seen once; the top ten hold 5% to 6%. The sample consisted of PBMCs or T cells enriched from blood (not recorded which). The receptors here all came from a middle-aged man with acute COVID-19.

This chain connects TRBV6-5 to TRBJ1-1, with TRBD1 identical over 9 bases. Trimming at V came to 7 bases and at J to 11 bases, leaving 11 bases not matched to a gene. The CDR3 runs to 13 residues. Germline-derived CDR1 and CDR2 are MNHEY and SVGAGI. The CDR3 here is CASTYDGQGQAFF. CDR3 bases: TGTGCCAGCACCTACGATGGACAGGGGCAGGCTTTCTTT.

The CDR3 DNA reads TGTGCCATCAGGATAAAGACTAGCGGGATAGCGGAGCAGTACTTC. Protein product: CAIRIKTSGIAEQYF. The chain couples TRBV10-3 to TRBJ2-7; the match to TRBD2 covers 11 bases. The CDR3 extends over 15 amino acids. Germline V CDR1 and CDR2: ENHRY, SYGVKD. Trimming took 6 bases from V and 7 from J; bases not matched to a gene: 11.

This clone was detected once. The chain uses TRBV28 and TRBJ2-7; no clear D. Germline V gene sequence: CDR1 MDHEN, CDR2 SYDVKM. The CDR3 has 14 residues. The V gene lost 5 bases and the J gene lost 6 bases, with 17 bases spanning the gap. CDR3 DNA sequence: TGTGCCAGCAGTGAGCGAGCAGAAAGAGGCGAGCAGTACTTC. Amino acid sequence: CASSERAERGEQYF.

V gene TRBV19 combines with J gene TRBJ2-1; TRBD1 might be the D (7 bases). V gave up 10 bases and J gave up 7 bases, with 23 bases separating them. This CDR3 has 15 amino acids. CDR1 LNHDA and CDR2 SQIVND come from the germline V gene (reference sequence). This CDR3 reads CATSRGQGGGNEQFF. The DNA of the CDR3 is TGTGCCACTTCCCGCGGGCAGGGGGGAGGAAATGAGCAGTTCTTC.

The rearrangement uses TRBV3-1 (or the pseudogene TRBV3-2) and TRBJ1-5; a weak D match, TRBD1 (6 bases). Germline lookup yields CDR1 LGHDT and CDR2 YNNKEL (reference sequence). CDR3 length: 15 amino acids. Trimming removed 4 bases at V and 7 bases at J, with 17 bases between. The chain's CDR3 is CASSPFGQPGQPQHF. As DNA, the CDR3 is TGTGCCAGCAGCCCCTTCGGACAGCCGGGGCAGCCCCAGCATTTT.

The chain couples TRBV3-1 (or the pseudogene TRBV3-2) to TRBJ2-1; no clear D. The CDR3 runs to 14 residues. The germline V gene encodes CDR1 LGHDT and CDR2 YNNKEL (reference sequence). V lost 2 bases, J lost 6 bases, and 11 bases lay in between. The CDR3 protein is CASSQSAGANEQFF. CDR3 sequence (DNA): TGTGCCAGCAGCCAATCCGCAGGTGCCAATGAGCAGTTCTTC.

The rearrangement uses TRBV7-2 and TRBJ2-3; 7 bases are a match to TRBD1. V dropped 2 bases and J dropped 4; count of bases not matched to a gene: 3. The germline CDR1 and CDR2 sequences are SGHTA and FQGNSA. The CDR3 consists of 14 residues. CDR3 loop: CASSLPGQPDTQYF. CDR3 nucleotide sequence: TGTGCCAGCAGCTTACCGGGACAGCCAGATACGCAGTATTTT.

V usage is TRBV4-3 and J usage is TRBJ1-2, with D possibly TRBD1 on 5 matching bases. Trimming left V 4 bases short and J 2 bases short, with 11 bases between. Germline CDR1 LGHNA, CDR2 YSLEER. The CDR3 runs to 14 residues. DNA of the CDR3: TGCGCCAGCAGCCCCTCCAGGGCCAACTATGGCTACACCTTC. Encoded protein: CASSPSRANYGYTF.

The V and J genes are TRBV28 and TRBJ1-5; tentatively, D is TRBD1 (6 bases). Trimming left V 2 bases short and J 7 bases short, with 12 bases between. Germline V gene data show CDR1 as MDHEN and CDR2 as SYDVKM. This CDR3 is 14 amino acids long. The CDR3 bases are TGTGCCAGCAGTTTAGGGGGCAGTCAGCAGCCCCAGCATTTT. This codes for CASSLGGSQQPQHF.

This clone was seen only a few times. This chain links TRBV5-4 with TRBJ2-7, with TRBD1 matching over 9 bases. Germline CDR1 reads SGHNT; CDR2 reads YYREEE (reference sequence). V was pared by 4 bases and J by 1 base, with 6 bases of the junction left unmatched. This CDR3 region has 15 residues. DNA for the CDR3: TGTGCCAGCAGCCCTGGGACAGGGTTGTCCTACGAGCAGTACTTC. Translation: CASSPGTGLSYEQYF.

This sequence joins TRBV4-3 and TRBJ1-1; 9 bases agree with TRBD1. CDR3 length equals 21 residues. CDR1 is LGHNA, CDR2 YSLEER, per germline. V lost 4 bases to trimming and J lost 5 bases; unmatched junction nucleotides: 26. CDR3 in DNA: TGCGCCAGCAGCCCAAAGGGGGCGGACAGGGGCGTTTTATCGCGGCGGACTGAAGCTTTCTTT. Amino acid sequence: CASSPKGADRGVLSRRTEAFF.

The rearrangement uses TRBV30 and TRBJ1-3; the D is unclear. Germline V gives CDR1 GTSNPN, CDR2 SVGIG (reference sequence). V was clipped by 2 bases and J by 6 bases, with 11 bases between them. CDR3 length: 13 amino acids. CDR3 nucleotides: TGTGCCTGGAGTCTCGCGGGCTCAAACACCATATATTTT. The encoded protein is CAWSLAGSNTIYF.

The V gene is TRBV19, the J gene TRBJ2-3; possibly TRBD1 for D (5 bases). The CDR3 sequence is 16 residues long. Germline loops: CDR1 LNHDA, CDR2 SQIVND (reference sequence). V shed 1 base and J shed 4 bases, with 15 bases lying between them. The CDR3 DNA follows: TGTGCCAGTAGTATAGGCAGGGTGGCTGTCGCAGATACGCAGTATTTT. Protein: CASSIGRVAVADTQYF.

The sample holds a few counts of this clone. The rearrangement links TRBV6-5 to TRBJ1-6, with no clear D. Trimming left V 0 bases short and J 14 bases short, with 17 bases between. The CDR3 has 15 amino acids. Germline values: CDR1 MNHEY, CDR2 SVGAGI. This chain's CDR3 is CASSYSPITQQSLHF. The DNA of the CDR3 is TGTGCCAGCAGTTACTCTCCCATTACCCAACAGTCCCTCCACTTT.

The chain uses TRBV25-1 and TRBJ1-1; D ambiguous. V lost 5 bases to trimming and J lost 1 base, with 8 bases between them. The CDR3 consists of 13 residues. Germline-derived CDR1 and CDR2 are MGHDK and SYGVNS. The CDR3 spells CASSREANTEAFF. The CDR3 region has the DNA TGTGCCAGCAGTCGGGAGGCGAACACTGAAGCTTTCTTT.

This clone was observed once. The V and J genes are TRBV7-7 and TRBJ2-2; 8 bases agree with TRBD2. With 2 bases clipped from V and 3 bases from J, the junction kept 8 bases outside the gene matches. The CDR3 has 17 amino acids. The germline V gene has CDR1 SSHAT and CDR2 FNYEAQ (reference sequence). The CDR3 loop reads CASSLSRPGGDTGELFF. Written as DNA, the CDR3 is TGTGCCAGCAGCTTATCTCGCCCGGGAGGGGACACCGGGGAGCTGTTTTTT.

This chain connects TRBV7-2 to TRBJ2-3; 8 positions match TRBD2. V lost 5 bases, J lost 5 bases, and 9 bases stayed unmatched. Germline V gene data show CDR1 as SGHTA and CDR2 as FQGNSA. CDR3 length: 15 amino acids. Here the CDR3 DNA reads TGTGCCAGCAGCCCTACCGGACTAGCAGGAGATACGCAGTATTTT. This gives the protein CASSPTGLAGDTQYF.

The chain combines TRBV11-2 with TRBJ2-7; D gene unclear. The CDR3 is 12 residues long. With 0 bases removed from V and 6 bases from J, the gap between germline ends came to 6 bases. CDR1 and CDR2 (germline): SGHAT, FQNNGV. Written as DNA, the CDR3 is TGTGCCAGCAGCTTAGATAGCCCCGAGCAGTACTTC. It yields the protein CASSLDSPEQYF.

The CDR3 sequence: CASSRQGVGNQPQHF. As DNA, the CDR3 is TGTGCCAGCAGTAGACAGGGAGTGGGGAATCAGCCCCAGCATTTT. The chain employs TRBV2 and TRBJ1-5; TRBD1 matches 7 bases. Germline CDR1 reads SNHLY; CDR2 reads FYNNEI. J gave up 4 bases and V 5 bases, and 8 bases lay outside the gene matches. The CDR3 contains 15 residues.

The chain is built from TRBV19 and TRBJ2-1; D may be TRBD2 (6 bases). This CDR3 contains 15 residues. Per the germline V gene, CDR1 is LNHDA and CDR2 is SQIVND (reference sequence). Deletions cut 5 bases from V and 1 base from J, with 12 bases between. CDR3 sequence reads: CASSPRDFSYNEQFF. The CDR3 DNA reads TGTGCCAGTAGTCCCCGGGACTTTTCCTACAATGAGCAGTTCTTC.

The chain employs TRBV29-1 and TRBJ1-4; 7 bases line up with TRBD1. Germline lookup yields CDR1 SQVTM and CDR2 ANQGSEA. The trim removed 7 bases at V and 4 bases at J, leaving 12 bases unmatched. There are 15 residues in the CDR3. In nucleotides, the CDR3 is TGCAGCGAAAAGACACAGGGGATGGGTAATGAAAAACTGTTTTTT. This translates into CSEKTQGMGNEKLFF. The full variable domain, rest sourced from reference TRBV29-1 and TRBJ1-4, is SAVISQKPSRDICQRGTSLTIQCQVDSQVTMMFWYRQQPGQSLTLIATANQGSEATYESGFVIDKFPISRPNLTFSTLTVSNMSPEDSSIYLCSEKTQGMGNEKLFFGSGTQLSVL.

The gene calls are TRBV11-2 and TRBJ2-1; D might be TRBD2 (6 bases). V lost 4 bases and J 7 bases, leaving 17 bases between the germline ends. This CDR3 spans 15 amino acids. Germline lookup yields CDR1 SGHAT and CDR2 FQNNGV. CDR3 protein: CASSSGLVESNEQFF. DNA for the CDR3: TGTGCCAGCAGCTCGGGACTTGTGGAAAGTAATGAGCAGTTCTTC. Based on the CDR3 plus reference TRBV11-2 and TRBJ2-1, the full variable domain is EAGVAQSPRYKIIEKRQSVAFWCNPISGHATLYWYQQILGQGPKLLIQFQNNGVVDDSQLPKDRFSAERLKGVDSTLKIQPAKLEDSAVYLCASSSGLVESNEQFFGPGTRLTVL.